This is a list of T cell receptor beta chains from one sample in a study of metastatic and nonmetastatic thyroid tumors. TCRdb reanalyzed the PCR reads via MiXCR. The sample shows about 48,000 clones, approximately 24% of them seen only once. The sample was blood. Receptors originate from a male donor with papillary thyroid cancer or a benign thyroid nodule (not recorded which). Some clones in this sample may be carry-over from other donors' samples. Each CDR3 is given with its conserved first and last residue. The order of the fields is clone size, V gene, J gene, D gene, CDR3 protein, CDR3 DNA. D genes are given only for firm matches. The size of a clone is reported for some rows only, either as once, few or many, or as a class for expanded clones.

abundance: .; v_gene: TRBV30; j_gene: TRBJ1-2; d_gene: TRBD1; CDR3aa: CACQGGPYGYTF; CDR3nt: TGTGCCTGTCAGGGGGGTCCCTATGGCTACACCTTC
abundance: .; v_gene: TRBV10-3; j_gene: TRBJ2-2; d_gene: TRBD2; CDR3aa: CASSQRTRDTGELFF; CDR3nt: TGTGCCAGTAGCCAGAGGACTAGGGACACCGGGGAGCTGTTTTTT
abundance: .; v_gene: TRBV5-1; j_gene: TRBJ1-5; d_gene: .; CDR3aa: CASSLGALSSNQPQHF; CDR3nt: TGCGCCAGCAGCTTGGGGGCGTTGTCTAGCAATCAGCCCCAGCATTTT
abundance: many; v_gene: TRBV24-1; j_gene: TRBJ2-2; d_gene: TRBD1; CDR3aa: CATSDRPIHRQGVDGELFF; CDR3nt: TGTGCCACCAGTGATCGGCCGATACATAGACAGGGGGTAGACGGGGAGCTGTTTTTT
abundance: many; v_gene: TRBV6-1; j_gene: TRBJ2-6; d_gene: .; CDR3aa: CASRTGGSGANVLTF; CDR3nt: TGTGCCAGCAGAACTGGGGGATCTGGGGCCAACGTCCTGACTTTC
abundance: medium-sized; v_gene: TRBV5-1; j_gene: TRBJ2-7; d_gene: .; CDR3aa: CASSFGPSSYEQYF; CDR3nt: TGCGCCAGCAGCTTTGGCCCCAGCTCCTACGAGCAGTACTTC
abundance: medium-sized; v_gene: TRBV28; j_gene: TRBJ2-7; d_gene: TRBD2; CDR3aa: CASSSPAGGPGYEQYF; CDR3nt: TGTGCCAGCAGTTCCCCTGCGGGAGGCCCAGGGTACGAGCAGTACTTC
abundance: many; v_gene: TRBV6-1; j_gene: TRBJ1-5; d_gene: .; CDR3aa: CASSGRSNQPQHF; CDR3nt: TGTGCCAGCAGTGGCAGGTCCAATCAGCCCCAGCATTTT
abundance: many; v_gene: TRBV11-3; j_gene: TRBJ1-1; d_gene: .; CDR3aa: CASSPTNLYTEAFF; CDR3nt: TGTGCCAGCAGCCCGACTAACCTCTACACTGAAGCTTTCTTT
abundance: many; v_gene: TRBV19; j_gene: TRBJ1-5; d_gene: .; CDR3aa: CASSDTHQPQHF; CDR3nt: TGTGCCAGTAGTGACACACATCAGCCCCAGCATTTT
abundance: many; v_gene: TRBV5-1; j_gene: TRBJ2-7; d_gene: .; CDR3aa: CASSLQTGTYEQYF; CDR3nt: TGCGCCAGCAGCTTGCAAACAGGTACCTACGAGCAGTACTTC
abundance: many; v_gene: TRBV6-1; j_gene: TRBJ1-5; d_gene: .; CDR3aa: CASSEAPYSNQPQHF; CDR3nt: TGTGCCAGCAGTGAAGCTCCATATAGCAATCAGCCCCAGCATTTT
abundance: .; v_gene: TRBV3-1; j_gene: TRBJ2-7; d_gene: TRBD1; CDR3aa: CASSRQGTYEQYF; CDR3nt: TGTGCCAGCAGCCGACAGGGAACCTACGAGCAGTACTTC
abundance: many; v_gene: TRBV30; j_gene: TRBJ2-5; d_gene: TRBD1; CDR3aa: CAWSRTGVRQETQYF; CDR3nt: TGTGCCTGGAGTAGGACAGGGGTTCGCCAAGAGACCCAGTACTTC
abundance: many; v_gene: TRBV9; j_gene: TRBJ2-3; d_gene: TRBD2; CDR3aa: CASSVGLAAIGDTQYF; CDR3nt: TGTGCCAGCAGCGTAGGACTAGCGGCCATTGGAGATACGCAGTATTTT
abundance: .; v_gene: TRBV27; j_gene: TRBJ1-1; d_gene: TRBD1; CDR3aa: CASSSWAGGKRTEAFF; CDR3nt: TGTGCCAGCAGTTCTTGGGCAGGGGGTAAAAGGACTGAAGCTTTCTTT
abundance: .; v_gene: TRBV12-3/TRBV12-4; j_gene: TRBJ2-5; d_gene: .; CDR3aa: CASSQVGEAQYF; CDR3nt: TGTGCCAGCAGTCAGGTCGGTGAGGCCCAGTACTTC
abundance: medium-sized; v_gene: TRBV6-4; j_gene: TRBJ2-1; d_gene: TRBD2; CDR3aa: CASSPSGSGGEEQFF; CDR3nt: TGTGCCAGCAGTCCCTCGGGGAGCGGGGGGGAAGAGCAGTTCTTC
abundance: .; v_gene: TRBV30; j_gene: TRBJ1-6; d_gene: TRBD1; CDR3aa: CAWSGGQDNSPLHF; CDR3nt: TGTGCCTGGAGTGGCGGACAGGATAATTCACCCCTCCACTTT
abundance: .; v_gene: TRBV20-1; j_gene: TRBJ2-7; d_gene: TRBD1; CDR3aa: CSVSRQGSSYDQYF; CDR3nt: TGCAGTGTTTCCCGACAGGGGAGCTCCTACGATCAGTACTTC
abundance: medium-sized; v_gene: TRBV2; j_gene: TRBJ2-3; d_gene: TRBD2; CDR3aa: CASSALSGSGGFTFTDTQYF; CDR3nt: TGTGCCAGCAGTGCCCTTTCGGGTAGCGGGGGGTTTACCTTCACAGATACGCAGTATTTT
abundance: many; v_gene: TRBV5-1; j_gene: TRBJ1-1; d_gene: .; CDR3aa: CASSPGSTPEAFF; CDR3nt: TGCGCCAGCAGCCCCGGGTCTACGCCTGAAGCTTTCTTT
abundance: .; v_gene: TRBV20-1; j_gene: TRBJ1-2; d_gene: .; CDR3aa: CSARPSTGYYGYTF; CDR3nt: TGCAGTGCTAGACCATCGACAGGCTACTATGGCTACACCTTC
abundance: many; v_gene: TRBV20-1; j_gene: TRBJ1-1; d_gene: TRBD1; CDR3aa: CSASGGTEAFF; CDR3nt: TGCAGTGCTTCAGGGGGGACTGAAGCTTTCTTT
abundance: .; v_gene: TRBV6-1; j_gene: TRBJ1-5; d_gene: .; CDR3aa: CASYSGPGDIQPQHF; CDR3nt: TGTGCCAGCTATAGTGGACCCGGGGACATACAGCCCCAGCATTTT